What follows describes a single T cell receptor beta chain. This entry belongs to a study of T cells after yellow fever vaccination. Overall study results and limits: Post-booster samples contained most primary-vaccination clones (just under 98% CD4, roughly 88% CD8). Contamination of FACS-sorted repertoires by abundant clonotypes from the bulk population could occur.

A universal primer site and UMIs were added as TCR cDNA was made by 5'RACE template switching. Via MiXCR, TCRdb re-called the 5' RACE reads, giving one row per CDR3 protein. In the table there are over 85,000 distinct CDR3 sequences, more than 7.5% of which are singletons. The CDR3 contains 16 residues. V lost 10 bases and J lost 0; bases outside the gene matches: 14. In germline, CDR1 is SGHVS, CDR2 FNYEAQ. The chain recombines TRBV7-6 with TRBJ1-1; TRBD1 matches 7 bases. The source of this sequence is a man younger than 30 who received the YFV17D yellow fever vaccine. The specimen comprised CD8+ T cells not binding an NS4B(214-222) dextramer, sorted from PBMCs, sampled roughly 15 days after the first yellow fever vaccination. Here the CDR3 DNA reads TGTGCCACCCTGGAGGGGGACGACAGGGTGAACACTGAAGCTTTCTTT. Translated: CATLEGDDRVNTEAFF.